This is a list of T cell receptor beta chains from one sample in a study of CD8 T cell repertoires and HIV-1 epitope variants. Measured with immunoSEQ multiplex PCR; TCRdb has only the in-frame clones, and not every one. The sample includes over 90,000 clones, approximately 70% of them seen just once. What was sequenced was uncultured baseline CD8+ T cells from peripheral blood mononuclear cells (PBMCs). These receptors came from a male donor with HIV. The CDR3 runs from the conserved cysteine through the conserved F or W. Fields, in order: J gene, V gene, CDR3 protein.

>TRBJ2-7|TRBV7-6
CASSRTSGSYEQYF
>TRBJ2-3|TRBV5-1
CASSLGGGRRADTQYF
>TRBJ2-2|TRBV7-2
CASSFSGGWNTGELFF
>TRBJ2-5|TRBV19
CASSRPGPQETQYF
>TRBJ2-1|TRBV2
CASSGLSGTSVYNEQFF
>TRBJ2-1|TRBV18
CASSPRTSGRGEQFF
>TRBJ2-7|TRBV4-2
CASSQVAGNSYEQYF
>TRBJ1-5|TRBV9
CASSVVLGQRGQPQHF
>TRBJ2-7|TRBV7-7
CASSLGREGGYEQYF
>TRBJ1-6|TRBV7-2
CASSTHRGQGGSPLHF
>TRBJ1-1|TRBV19
CASSIQQGRGNTEAFF
>TRBJ2-7|TRBV13
CASSTGLAGAWGLEQYF
>TRBJ1-2|TRBV29-1
CSVGTVYGYTF
>TRBJ2-5|TRBV5-6
CASSFGTVAAQEETQYF
>TRBJ2-7|TRBV1
CTSSLSGSRSYEQYF
>TRBJ1-5|TRBV2
CASNPGRNQPQHF
>TRBJ1-1|TRBV7-8
CASSTGEGTEAFF
>TRBJ1-2|TRBV10-3
CAISESGGVGGYTF
>TRBJ2-3|TRBV2
CASSLSGGRGTDTQYF
>TRBJ1-1|TRBV18
CASSLDAGGTEAFF
>TRBJ1-2|TRBV19
CASSPRAGGYGYTF
>TRBJ2-1|TRBV5-6
CASSLGGAVTIYNEQFF
>TRBJ1-2|TRBV30
CAWAFGQANYGYTF
>TRBJ2-5|TRBV7-7
CASSRYSAETQYF